These T cell receptor beta chains were read from a single sample in a study of T cells expressing NK-cell markers. One entry per CDR3 protein, without DNA, is what TCRdb gives after re-calling the 5' RACE reads. This repertoire includes 250,000 to 300,000 distinct CDR3 sequences. What was sequenced was blood T cells: a sorted CD56 or NKG2C T cell subset, CD4+ or CD8+ T cells, or bulk PBMC T cells (not recorded which). The receptors come from a woman between 18 and 75 years old in good health. CDR3s include the opening cysteine and the closing phenylalanine or tryptophan.

V gene: TRBV6-2/TRBV6-3
J gene: TRBJ1-5
CDR3 protein: CASSATGSQPQHF

V gene: TRBV20-1
J gene: TRBJ2-7
CDR3 protein: CSATTSYEQYF

V gene: TRBV18
J gene: TRBJ1-1
CDR3 protein: CASSQGLNTEAFF

V gene: TRBV7-9
J gene: TRBJ2-3
CDR3 protein: CASSLVAADTQYF

V gene: TRBV6-2/TRBV6-3
J gene: TRBJ2-7
CDR3 protein: CASRPWAASYEQYF

V gene: TRBV7-9
J gene: TRBJ2-1
CDR3 protein: CASSSRDRATGQFF

V gene: TRBV18
J gene: TRBJ2-3
CDR3 protein: CASSPLSGVGSSTDTQYF

V gene: TRBV29-1
J gene: TRBJ2-5
CDR3 protein: CSVAIAGKETQYF

V gene: TRBV15
J gene: TRBJ1-3
CDR3 protein: CATSRAGTGNTIYF

V gene: TRBV29-1
J gene: TRBJ1-6
CDR3 protein: CSVSGPANSPLHF

V gene: TRBV7-3
J gene: TRBJ1-4
CDR3 protein: CASSHRTTLVEKLFF

V gene: TRBV27
J gene: TRBJ2-5
CDR3 protein: CASSSGVSGQETQYF

V gene: TRBV7-2
J gene: TRBJ2-7
CDR3 protein: CASSLSGPGGYEQYF

V gene: TRBV5-1
J gene: TRBJ2-1
CDR3 protein: CASTTEGDEQFF

V gene: TRBV25-1
J gene: TRBJ2-1
CDR3 protein: CASSPPLGWPRGNEQFF

V gene: TRBV7-2
J gene: TRBJ1-2
CDR3 protein: CASSPLQGGEGYTF

V gene: TRBV20-1
J gene: TRBJ2-5
CDR3 protein: CSASPRDRGKGETQYF

V gene: TRBV20-1
J gene: TRBJ2-2
CDR3 protein: CSVGWTATNTGELFF

V gene: TRBV29-1
J gene: TRBJ2-2
CDR3 protein: CSVAGRTFTGELFF

V gene: TRBV7-9
J gene: TRBJ1-6
CDR3 protein: CASSLRGSTSSPLHF

V gene: TRBV3-1
J gene: TRBJ2-5
CDR3 protein: CASSQLGGGETQYF

V gene: TRBV29-1
J gene: TRBJ2-7
CDR3 protein: CSVEDLTGKYYEQYF

V gene: TRBV15
J gene: TRBJ2-7
CDR3 protein: CATSGAHSYEQYF

V gene: TRBV3-1
J gene: TRBJ2-5
CDR3 protein: CASSQRQGRNWARETQYF

V gene: TRBV3-1
J gene: TRBJ2-6
CDR3 protein: CASSQNSGANVLTF

V gene: TRBV12-3/TRBV12-4
J gene: TRBJ1-5
CDR3 protein: CASSLVQGNSNQPQHF

V gene: TRBV28
J gene: TRBJ2-7
CDR3 protein: CASNGGSYEQYF

V gene: TRBV20-1
J gene: TRBJ2-2
CDR3 protein: CSAVNRLTSTGELFF

V gene: TRBV7-9
J gene: TRBJ1-2
CDR3 protein: CASSLGYTYGYTF

V gene: TRBV5-4
J gene: TRBJ2-7
CDR3 protein: CASSFGGRAMDEQYF

V gene: TRBV12-3/TRBV12-4
J gene: TRBJ2-3
CDR3 protein: CASRALGGGTDTQYF

V gene: TRBV9
J gene: TRBJ2-7
CDR3 protein: CASSVEIRAGTSNEQYF

V gene: TRBV20-1
J gene: TRBJ2-3
CDR3 protein: CSARRVVGDTQYF

V gene: TRBV20-1
J gene: TRBJ1-3
CDR3 protein: CSARGDRGNTIYF

V gene: TRBV18
J gene: TRBJ2-1
CDR3 protein: CASSPSDSYNEQFF

V gene: TRBV18
J gene: TRBJ1-5
CDR3 protein: CASSPPGSEGMSQPQHF

V gene: TRBV7-3
J gene: TRBJ2-5
CDR3 protein: CASSYDREETQYF

V gene: TRBV3-1
J gene: TRBJ1-6
CDR3 protein: CASSQRGTASYNSPLHF

V gene: TRBV12-3/TRBV12-4
J gene: TRBJ1-2
CDR3 protein: CASTPWGAGGYTF

V gene: TRBV12-3/TRBV12-4
J gene: TRBJ2-7
CDR3 protein: CASSDGPYEQYF

V gene: TRBV20-1
J gene: TRBJ2-1
CDR3 protein: CSASGTGGYNEQFF

V gene: TRBV7-2
J gene: TRBJ1-1
CDR3 protein: CASSFLSAERNTEAFF

V gene: TRBV6-2/TRBV6-3
J gene: TRBJ2-7
CDR3 protein: CASSYSRDTPEYEQYF

V gene: TRBV18
J gene: TRBJ1-1
CDR3 protein: CASSPPRKNTEAFF

V gene: TRBV6-1
J gene: TRBJ2-3
CDR3 protein: CASRRGGDTDTQYF

V gene: TRBV5-1
J gene: TRBJ1-4
CDR3 protein: CASSSQAESEKLFF

V gene: TRBV27
J gene: TRBJ2-1
CDR3 protein: CASSRHRNEQFF

V gene: TRBV9
J gene: TRBJ2-3
CDR3 protein: CASSVRVLPDTQYF

V gene: TRBV5-1
J gene: TRBJ2-1
CDR3 protein: CASTLTGTSGNEQFF

V gene: TRBV6-5
J gene: TRBJ2-1
CDR3 protein: CASSTDRSSYNEQFF